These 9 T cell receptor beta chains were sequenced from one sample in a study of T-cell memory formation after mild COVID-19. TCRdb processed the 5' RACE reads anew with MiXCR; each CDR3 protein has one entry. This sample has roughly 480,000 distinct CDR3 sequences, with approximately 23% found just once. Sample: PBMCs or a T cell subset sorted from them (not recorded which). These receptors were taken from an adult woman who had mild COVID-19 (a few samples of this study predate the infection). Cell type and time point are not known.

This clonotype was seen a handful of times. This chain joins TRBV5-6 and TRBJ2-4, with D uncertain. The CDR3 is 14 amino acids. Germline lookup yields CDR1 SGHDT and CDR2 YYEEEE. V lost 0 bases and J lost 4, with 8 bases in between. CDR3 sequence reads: CASSLASRKNIQYF. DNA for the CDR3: TGTGCCAGCAGCTTGGCGTCTCGGAAAAACATTCAGTACTTC.

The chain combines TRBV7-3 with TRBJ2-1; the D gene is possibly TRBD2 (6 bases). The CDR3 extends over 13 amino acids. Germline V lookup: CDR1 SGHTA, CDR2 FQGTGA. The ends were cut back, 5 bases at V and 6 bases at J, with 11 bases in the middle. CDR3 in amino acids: CASSPLATNEQFF. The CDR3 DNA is TGTGCCAGCAGCCCACTAGCTACCAATGAGCAGTTCTTC.

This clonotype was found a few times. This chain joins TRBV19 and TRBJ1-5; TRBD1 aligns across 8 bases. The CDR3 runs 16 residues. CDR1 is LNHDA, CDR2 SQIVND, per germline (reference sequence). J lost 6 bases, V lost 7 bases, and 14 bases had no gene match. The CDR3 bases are TGTGCCAGTACCCCCGGACAGGGCGCGCAGGGTCAGCCCCAGCATTTT. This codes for CASTPGQGAQGQPQHF.

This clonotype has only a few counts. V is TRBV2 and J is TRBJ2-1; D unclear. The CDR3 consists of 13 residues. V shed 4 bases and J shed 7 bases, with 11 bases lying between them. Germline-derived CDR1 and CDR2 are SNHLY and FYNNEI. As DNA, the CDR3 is TGTGCCAGCAGTGCAGAGGCTAGGAATGAGCAGTTCTTC. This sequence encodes CASSAEARNEQFF. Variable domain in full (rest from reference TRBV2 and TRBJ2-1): EPEVTQTPSHQVTQMGQEVILRCVPISNHLYFYWYRQILGQKVEFLVSFYNNEISEKSEIFDDQFSVERPDGSNFTLKIRSTKLEDSAMYFCASSAEARNEQFFGPGTRLTVL.

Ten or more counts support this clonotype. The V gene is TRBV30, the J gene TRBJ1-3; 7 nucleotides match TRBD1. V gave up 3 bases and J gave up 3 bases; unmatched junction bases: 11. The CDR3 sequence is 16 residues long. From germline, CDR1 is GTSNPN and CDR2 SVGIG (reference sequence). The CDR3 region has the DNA TGTGCCTGGAGGCTCAACAGGGGATATGGTGGAAACACCATATATTTT. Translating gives CAWRLNRGYGGNTIYF. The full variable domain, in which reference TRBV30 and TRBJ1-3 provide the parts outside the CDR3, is SQTIHQWPATLVQPVGSPLSLECTVEGTSNPNLYWYRQAAGRGLQLLFYSVGIGQISSEVPQNLSASRPQDRQFILSSKKLLLSDSGFYLCAWRLNRGYGGNTIYFGEGSWLTVV.

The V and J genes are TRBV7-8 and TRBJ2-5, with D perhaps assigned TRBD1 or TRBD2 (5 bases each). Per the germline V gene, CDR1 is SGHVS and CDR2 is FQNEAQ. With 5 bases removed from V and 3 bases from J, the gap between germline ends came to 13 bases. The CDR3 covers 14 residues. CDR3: CASSQPGREETQYF. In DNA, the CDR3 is TGTGCCAGCAGCCAGCCGGGACGGGAAGAGACCCAGTACTTC. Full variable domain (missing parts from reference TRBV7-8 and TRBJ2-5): GAGVSQSPRYKVAKRGQDVALRCDPISGHVSLFWYQQALGQGPEFLTYFQNEAQLDKSGLPSDRFFAERPEGSVSTLKIQRTQQEDSAVYLCASSQPGREETQYFGPGTRLLVL.

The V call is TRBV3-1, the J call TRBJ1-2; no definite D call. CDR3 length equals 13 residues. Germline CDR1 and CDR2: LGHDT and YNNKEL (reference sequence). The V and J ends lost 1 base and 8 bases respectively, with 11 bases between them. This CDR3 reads CASSQGTLKGYTF. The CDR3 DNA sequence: TGTGCCAGCAGCCAAGGGACCCTAAAGGGCTACACCTTC. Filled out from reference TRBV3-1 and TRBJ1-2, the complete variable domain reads DTAVSQTPKYLVTQMGNDKSIKCEQNLGHDTMYWYKQDSKKFLKIMFSYNNKELIINETVPNRFSPKSPDKAHLNLHINSLELGDSAVYFCASSQGTLKGYTFGSGTRLTVV.

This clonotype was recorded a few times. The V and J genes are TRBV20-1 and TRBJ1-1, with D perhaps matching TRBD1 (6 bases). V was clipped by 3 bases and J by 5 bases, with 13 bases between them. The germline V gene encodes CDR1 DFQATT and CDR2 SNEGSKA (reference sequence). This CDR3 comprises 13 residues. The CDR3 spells CSASIQGVTEAFF. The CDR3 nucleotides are TGCAGTGCTAGTATACAGGGTGTGACTGAAGCTTTCTTT.

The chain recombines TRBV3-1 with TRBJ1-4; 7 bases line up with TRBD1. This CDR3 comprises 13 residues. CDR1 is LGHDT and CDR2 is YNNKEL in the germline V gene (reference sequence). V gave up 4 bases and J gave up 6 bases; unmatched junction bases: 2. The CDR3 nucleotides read TGTGCCAGCAGCCGAACAGGGGATGAAAAACTGTTTTTT. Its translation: CASSRTGDEKLFF.